These 15 T cell receptor beta chains were all obtained from the same sample, sequenced in a study of T cell clonotyping in hematopoietic cell transplantation (dated by TCRdb to the early 2020s). The library was prepared using the immunoSEQ multiplex PCR assay. Imported from immuneACCESS, the table was reduced by TCRdb to in-frame sequences with V and J called. These copies leave out some clones; in studies compared against another copy, an unresolved V gene accounts for under half, and the cause of the remainder is not known. Present in this sample are some 36,000 clones, 85% to 95% of which were seen just once. The ten largest account for about 1.5% of the sample. Read against the paper, the sample's time point label means: recipient sample about 28 days before transplant, after cytoreduction. The specimen comprised peripheral blood mononuclear cells, sampled before stem cell transplant. These receptor sequences come from a man in his forties with chronic myeloid leukemia. Some clones in this sample may be carry-over from other donors' samples.

The V call is TRBV4-1, the J call TRBJ1-5; 8 bases map to TRBD1. This CDR3 region has 15 residues. V gave up 3 bases and J gave up 7 bases; unmatched junction bases: 8. Germline V gene sequence: CDR1 MGHRA, CDR2 YSYEKL. Written as DNA, the CDR3 is TGCGCCAGCAGCCAGTGGACAGGGCATCAACAGCCCCAGCATTTT. Its translation is CASSQWTGHQQPQHF.

The chain recombines TRBV6-1 with TRBJ1-1, with a tentative D call TRBD1 (6 bases). Germline V lookup: CDR1 MNHNS, CDR2 SASEGT. The CDR3 is 15 residues long. The germline V and J ends were trimmed by 6 bases and 4 bases, with 18 bases remaining between them. The CDR3: CASSTGFWDTTEAFF. The DNA for the CDR3 is TGTGCCAGCAGCACAGGGTTTTGGGACACCACTGAAGCTTTCTTT.

This clone was detected a few times. The rearrangement links TRBV15 to TRBJ2-5, with 13 bases aligning to TRBD2. Germline assignment: CDR1 LNHNV and CDR2 YYDKDF (reference sequence). V dropped 3 bases and J dropped 1; count of bases not matched to a gene: 2. The CDR3 has 16 residues. As DNA, the CDR3 is TGTGCCACCAGCAGGACTAGCGGGGGGACCCAAGAGACCCAGTACTTC. Translated, it gives CATSRTSGGTQETQYF.

This clone was seen only once. The chain couples TRBV30 to TRBJ1-2; D is ambiguous. The germline V gene has CDR1 GTSNPN and CDR2 SVGIG (reference sequence). The length of the CDR3 is 14 residues. Deletions cut 2 bases from V and 1 base from J, with 11 bases between. The CDR3 here is CAWSYLQVNYGYTF. For the CDR3, the DNA is TGTGCCTGGAGTTACCTCCAGGTTAACTATGGCTACACCTTC.

The chain carries TRBV19 and TRBJ1-6; D might be TRBD1 (5 bases). The germline CDR1 and CDR2 sequences are LNHDA and SQIVND (reference sequence). The germline V and J ends were trimmed by 4 bases and 7 bases, with 17 bases remaining between them. This CDR3 contains 16 residues. CDR3: CASSTPGRPRNSPLHF. CDR3 in DNA: TGTGCCAGTAGTACTCCGGGACGGCCAAGAAATTCACCCCTCCACTTT.

Here the CDR3 reads CASSLERGAQYF. CDR3 DNA sequence: TGTGCCAGCAGCTTAGAGCGGGGGGCGCAGTATTTT. The genes are TRBV11-2 and TRBJ2-3, with 8 bases lining up with TRBD2. The CDR3 has 12 amino acids. Germline V gene sequence: CDR1 SGHAT, CDR2 FQNNGV. The J segment lost 10 bases and the V segment lost 0 bases, leaving 0 bases of the junction unmatched.

The J gene is TRBJ1-2, the V gene TRBV29-1, with 9 bases aligning to TRBD1. The length of the CDR3 is 15 residues. Germline V CDR1 and CDR2: SQVTM, ANQGSEA. The V gene end was trimmed by 5 bases and the J gene end by 0 bases; junction bases not matched to a gene: 7. The CDR3 DNA reads TGCAGCGTTTTTGATACAGGGGGCTCTAACTATGGCTACACCTTC. Residues: CSVFDTGGSNYGYTF.

The CDR3 protein is CASSSAGLAGGYEQYF. The DNA of the CDR3 is TGTGCCAGCAGTTCGGCGGGACTAGCGGGGGGCTACGAGCAGTACTTC. J is TRBJ2-7 and V is TRBV28; 15 bases are a match to TRBD2. Germline lookup yields CDR1 MDHEN and CDR2 SYDVKM. This CDR3 has 16 residues. The junction had 4 bases not matched to a gene; V was cut back by 4 bases and J by 3 bases.

The chain is built from TRBV25-1 and TRBJ1-5; TRBD1 matches at 8 bases. The CDR3 totals 14 residues. Per the germline V gene, CDR1 is MGHDK and CDR2 is SYGVNS. The ends lost 3 bases at V and 5 bases at J; junction bases unmatched: 3. Here the CDR3 reads CASSEDRAYQPQHF. The CDR3 coding sequence is TGTGCCAGCAGTGAGGACAGGGCCTATCAGCCCCAGCATTTT.

The chain has TRBV28 and TRBJ2-7; D possibly uses TRBD1 or TRBD2 (6 bases each). This CDR3 is 16 amino acids long. CDR1 and CDR2 from the germline V gene are MDHEN and SYDVKM. V dropped 4 bases and J dropped 6 bases, with 22 bases sitting between them. CDR3 sequence: CASSSPSTGALLEQYF. The CDR3 nucleotides are TGTGCCAGCAGTTCTCCGAGCACGGGGGCCCTACTCGAGCAGTACTTC.

The chain joins TRBV5-4 to TRBJ1-5; D is undetermined. Germline loops: CDR1 SGHNT, CDR2 YYREEE (reference sequence). V was shortened by 1 base and J by 5 bases, with 13 bases between the two germline ends. This CDR3 has 15 residues. CDR3 region: CASSLYERSDQPQHF. The CDR3 DNA follows: TGTGCCAGCAGCTTGTATGAAAGGAGCGATCAGCCCCAGCATTTT.

This clone was recorded once. V and J are TRBV28 and TRBJ1-2; unclear D gene. The germline CDR1 and CDR2 sequences are MDHEN and SYDVKM. The CDR3 is 11 residues long. Trimming stripped 6 bases from V and 8 bases from J, with 10 bases between. The CDR3 sequence: CASRRREGYTF. The CDR3 region has the DNA TGTGCCAGCAGGCGGAGGGAGGGCTACACCTTC.

The chain carries TRBV11-2 and TRBJ2-1; D is unclear. The V gene's germline CDR1 is SGHAT and CDR2 FQNNGV. The CDR3 is made up of 14 amino acids. V lost 0 bases, J lost 6 bases, and 9 bases lay in between. The CDR3 DNA reads TGTGCCAGCAGCTTAGATAGAGAAGCCAATGAGCAGTTCTTC. This translates into CASSLDREANEQFF.

The V gene is TRBV25-1, the J gene TRBJ2-2; D is perhaps TRBD2 (5 bases). V was trimmed by 4 bases and J by 1 base, leaving 10 bases between them. Germline V gene lookup returns CDR1 MGHDK and CDR2 SYGVNS. The CDR3 loop spans 15 amino acids. As DNA, the CDR3 is TGTGCCAGCAGTGGGACTGGACGGAACACCGGGGAGCTGTTTTTT. It encodes CASSGTGRNTGELFF.

V gene TRBV9 combines with J gene TRBJ1-6; maybe TRBD1 (6 bases). Germline V CDR1 and CDR2: SGDLS, YYNGEE. The CDR3 is 17 residues long. V lost 0 bases to trimming and J lost 7 bases, with 17 bases between them. The CDR3 loop reads CASSVEGGGGRNSPLHF. The CDR3 DNA reads TGTGCCAGCAGCGTAGAAGGGGGAGGGGGTCGGAATTCACCCCTCCACTTT.